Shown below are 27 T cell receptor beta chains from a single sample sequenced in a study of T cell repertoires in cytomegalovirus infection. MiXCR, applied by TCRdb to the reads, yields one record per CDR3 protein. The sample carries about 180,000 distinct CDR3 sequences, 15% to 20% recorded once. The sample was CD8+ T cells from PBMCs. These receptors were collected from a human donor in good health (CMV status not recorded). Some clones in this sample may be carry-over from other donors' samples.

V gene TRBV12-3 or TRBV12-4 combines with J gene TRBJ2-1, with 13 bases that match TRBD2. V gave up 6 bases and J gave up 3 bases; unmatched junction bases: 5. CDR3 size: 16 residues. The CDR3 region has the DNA TGTGCCAGCAGCCTAGGACTAGCGGGGGTCTACAATGAGCAGTTCTTC. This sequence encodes CASSLGLAGVYNEQFF.

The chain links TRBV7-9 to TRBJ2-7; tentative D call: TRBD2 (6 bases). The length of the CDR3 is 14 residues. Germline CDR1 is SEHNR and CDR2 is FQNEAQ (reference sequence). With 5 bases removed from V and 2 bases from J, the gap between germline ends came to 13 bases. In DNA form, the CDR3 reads TGTGCCAGCAGCGGATCGGGGGTTCCCTACGAGCAGTACTTC. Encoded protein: CASSGSGVPYEQYF.

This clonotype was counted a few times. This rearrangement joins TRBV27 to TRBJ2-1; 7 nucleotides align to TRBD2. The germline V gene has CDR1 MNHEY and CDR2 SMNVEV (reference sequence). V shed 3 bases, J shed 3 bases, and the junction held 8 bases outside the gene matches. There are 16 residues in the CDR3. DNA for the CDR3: TGTGCCAGCAGTTTGCCCCCAGCGGGGATCTACAATGAGCAGTTCTTC. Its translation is CASSLPPAGIYNEQFF.

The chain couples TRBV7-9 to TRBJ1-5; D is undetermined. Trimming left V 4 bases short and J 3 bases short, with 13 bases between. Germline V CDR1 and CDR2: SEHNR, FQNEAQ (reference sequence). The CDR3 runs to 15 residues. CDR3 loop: CASSSFKGVNQPQHF. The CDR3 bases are TGTGCCAGCAGCTCCTTCAAGGGTGTCAATCAGCCCCAGCATTTT.

CDR3 coding DNA: TGCAGCGTTGAAGATCGGGTGGGGGCACGGGGAAACACCATATATTTT. This gives the protein CSVEDRVGARGNTIYF. The rearrangement links TRBV29-1 to TRBJ1-3, with D tentatively TRBD1 (6 bases). The V gene lost 0 bases and the J gene lost 4 bases, with 16 bases spanning the gap. The germline CDR1 and CDR2 sequences are SQVTM and ANQGSEA. The CDR3 runs 16 residues.

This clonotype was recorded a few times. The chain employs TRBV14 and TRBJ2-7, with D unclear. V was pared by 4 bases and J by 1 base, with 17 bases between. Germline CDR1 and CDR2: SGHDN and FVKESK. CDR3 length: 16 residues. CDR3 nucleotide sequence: TGTGCCAGCAGCCCCTCTCGTGGATTAGGTTCCTACGAGCAGTACTTC. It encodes CASSPSRGLGSYEQYF.

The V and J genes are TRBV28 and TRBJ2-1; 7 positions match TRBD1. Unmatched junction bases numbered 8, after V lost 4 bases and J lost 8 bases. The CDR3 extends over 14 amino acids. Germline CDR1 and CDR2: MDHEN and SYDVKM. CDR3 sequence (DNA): TGTGCCAGCAGTTATAGGGGGCCAGGAGATGAGCAGTTCTTC. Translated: CASSYRGPGDEQFF.

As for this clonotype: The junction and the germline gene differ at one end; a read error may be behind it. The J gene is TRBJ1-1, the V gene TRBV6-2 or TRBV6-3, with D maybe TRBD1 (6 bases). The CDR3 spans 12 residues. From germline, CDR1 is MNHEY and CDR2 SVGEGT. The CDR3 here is CASSDRNAEAFF. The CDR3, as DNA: TGTGCCAGCAGCGACAGGAACGCTGAAGCTTTCTTT.

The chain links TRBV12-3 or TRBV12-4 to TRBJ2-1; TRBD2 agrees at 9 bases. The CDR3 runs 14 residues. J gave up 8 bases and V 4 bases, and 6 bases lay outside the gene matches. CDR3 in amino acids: CASSWGGGEYEQFF. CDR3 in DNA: TGTGCCAGCAGTTGGGGCGGGGGGGAGTATGAGCAGTTCTTC.

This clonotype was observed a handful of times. The CDR3 DNA is TGTGCTAGTGGTTTGGGAACAGGTAAAGATCAGCCCCAGCATTTT. It translates to CASGLGTGKDQPQHF. This chain links TRBV12-5 with TRBJ1-5; a weak D match, TRBD1 (5 bases). V lost 1 base, J lost 5 bases, and 12 bases lay in between. CDR1 and CDR2 (germline): LGHNT, FRNRAP. The CDR3 is made up of 15 amino acids.

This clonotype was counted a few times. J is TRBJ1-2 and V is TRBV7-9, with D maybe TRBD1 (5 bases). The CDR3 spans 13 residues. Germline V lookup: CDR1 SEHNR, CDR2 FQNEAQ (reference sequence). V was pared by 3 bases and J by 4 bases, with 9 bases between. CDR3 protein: CASSLTEIYGYTF. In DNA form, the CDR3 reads TGTGCCAGCAGCTTGACAGAAATCTATGGCTACACCTTC.

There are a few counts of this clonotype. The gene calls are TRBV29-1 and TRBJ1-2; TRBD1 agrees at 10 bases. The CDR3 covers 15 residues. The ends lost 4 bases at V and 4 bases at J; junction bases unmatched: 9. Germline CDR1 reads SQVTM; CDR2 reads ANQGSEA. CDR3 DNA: TGCAGCGTTGCGGAGGACAGGGACAGGGGCTATGGCTACACCTTC. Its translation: CSVAEDRDRGYGYTF.

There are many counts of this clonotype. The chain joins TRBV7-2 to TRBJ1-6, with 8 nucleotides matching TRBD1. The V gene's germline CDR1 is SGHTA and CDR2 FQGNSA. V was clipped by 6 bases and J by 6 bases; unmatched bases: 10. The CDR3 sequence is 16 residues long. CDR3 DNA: TGTGCCAGCAGTCATAGGACAGGGCTGATTAATTCACCCCTCCACTTT. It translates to CASSHRTGLINSPLHF.

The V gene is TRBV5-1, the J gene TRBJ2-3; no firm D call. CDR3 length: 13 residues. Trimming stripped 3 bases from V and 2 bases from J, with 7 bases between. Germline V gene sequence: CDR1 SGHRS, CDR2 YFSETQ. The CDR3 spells CASSSPPTDTQYF. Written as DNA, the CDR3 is TGCGCCAGCAGCTCGCCCCCCACAGATACGCAGTATTTT.

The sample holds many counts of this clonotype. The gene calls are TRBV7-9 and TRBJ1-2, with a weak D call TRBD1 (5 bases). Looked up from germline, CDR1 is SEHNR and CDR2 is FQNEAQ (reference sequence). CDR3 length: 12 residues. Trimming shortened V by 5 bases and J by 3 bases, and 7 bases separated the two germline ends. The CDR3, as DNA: TGTGCCAGCAGCGGGGACTACTATGGCTACACCTTC. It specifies CASSGDYYGYTF.

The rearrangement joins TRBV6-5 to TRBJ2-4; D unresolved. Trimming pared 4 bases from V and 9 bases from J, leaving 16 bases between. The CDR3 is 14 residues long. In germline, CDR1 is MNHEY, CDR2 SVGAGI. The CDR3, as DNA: TGTGCCAGCAGTTCGACGACGGAGTCGAGCATTCAGTACTTC. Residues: CASSSTTESSIQYF.

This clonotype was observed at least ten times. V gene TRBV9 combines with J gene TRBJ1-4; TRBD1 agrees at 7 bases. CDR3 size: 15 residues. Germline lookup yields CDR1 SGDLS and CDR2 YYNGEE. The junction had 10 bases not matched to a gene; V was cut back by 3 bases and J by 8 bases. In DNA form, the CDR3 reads TGTGCCAGCAGCGCGAACAGGGGATTGGGAGAAAAACTGTTTTTT. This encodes CASSANRGLGEKLFF.

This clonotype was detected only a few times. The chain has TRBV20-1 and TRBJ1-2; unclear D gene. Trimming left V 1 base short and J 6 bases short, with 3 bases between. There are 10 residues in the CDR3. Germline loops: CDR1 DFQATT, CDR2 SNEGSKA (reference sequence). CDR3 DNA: TGCAGTGCTAGAGGCGATGGCTACACCTTC. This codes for CSARGDGYTF.

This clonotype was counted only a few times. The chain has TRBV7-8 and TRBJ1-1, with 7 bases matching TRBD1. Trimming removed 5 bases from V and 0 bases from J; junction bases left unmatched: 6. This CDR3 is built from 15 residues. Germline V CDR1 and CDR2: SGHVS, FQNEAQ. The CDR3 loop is CASSQLQGLNTEAFF. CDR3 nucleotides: TGTGCCAGCAGCCAGTTACAGGGGTTGAACACTGAAGCTTTCTTT.

The CDR3 coding sequence is TGTGCCAGCGTCAGTTTGGAGACCCAGTACTTC. It translates to CASVSLETQYF. The rearrangement uses TRBV2 and TRBJ2-5; no clear D. The V gene's germline CDR1 is SNHLY and CDR2 FYNNEI. V shed 8 bases and J shed 5 bases, with 9 bases lying between them. This CDR3 is 11 amino acids long.

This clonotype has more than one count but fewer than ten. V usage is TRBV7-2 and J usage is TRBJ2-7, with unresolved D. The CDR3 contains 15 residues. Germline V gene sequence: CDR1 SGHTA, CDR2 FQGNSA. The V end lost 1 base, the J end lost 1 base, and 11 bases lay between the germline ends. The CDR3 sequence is CASSLDQAPSYEQYF. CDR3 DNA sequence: TGTGCCAGCAGCTTAGATCAGGCACCTTCCTACGAGCAGTACTTC. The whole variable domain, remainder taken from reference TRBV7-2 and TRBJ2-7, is GAGVSQSPSNKVTEKGKDVELRCDPISGHTALYWYRQSLGQGLEFLIYFQGNSAPDKSGLPSDRFSAERTGGSVSTLTIQRTQQEDSAVYLCASSLDQAPSYEQYFGPGTRLTVT.

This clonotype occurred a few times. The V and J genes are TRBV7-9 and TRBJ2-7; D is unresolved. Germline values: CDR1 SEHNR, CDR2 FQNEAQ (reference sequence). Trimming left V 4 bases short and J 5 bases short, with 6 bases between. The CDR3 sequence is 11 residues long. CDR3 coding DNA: TGTGCCAGCAGCTCCCTTAACGAGCAGTACTTC. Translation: CASSSLNEQYF.

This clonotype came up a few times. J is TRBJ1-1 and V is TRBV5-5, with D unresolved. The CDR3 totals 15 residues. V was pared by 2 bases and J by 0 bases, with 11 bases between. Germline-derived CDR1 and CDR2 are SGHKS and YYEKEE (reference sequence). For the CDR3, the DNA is TGTGCCAGCAGCTTTCGGGGAATCCTGAACACTGAAGCTTTCTTT. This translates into CASSFRGILNTEAFF.

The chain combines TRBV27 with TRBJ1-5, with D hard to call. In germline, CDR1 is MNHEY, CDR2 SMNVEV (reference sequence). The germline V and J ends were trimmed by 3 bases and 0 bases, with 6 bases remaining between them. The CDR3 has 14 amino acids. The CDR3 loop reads CASSFVNSNQPQHF. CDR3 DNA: TGTGCCAGCAGTTTCGTGAATAGCAATCAGCCCCAGCATTTT.

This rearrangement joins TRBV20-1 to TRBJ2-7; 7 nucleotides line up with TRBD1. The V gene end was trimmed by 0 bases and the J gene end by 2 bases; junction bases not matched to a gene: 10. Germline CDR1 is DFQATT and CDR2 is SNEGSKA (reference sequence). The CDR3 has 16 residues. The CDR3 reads CSARDPDRDATYEQYF. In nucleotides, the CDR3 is TGCAGTGCTAGAGATCCCGACAGGGACGCCACCTACGAGCAGTACTTC.

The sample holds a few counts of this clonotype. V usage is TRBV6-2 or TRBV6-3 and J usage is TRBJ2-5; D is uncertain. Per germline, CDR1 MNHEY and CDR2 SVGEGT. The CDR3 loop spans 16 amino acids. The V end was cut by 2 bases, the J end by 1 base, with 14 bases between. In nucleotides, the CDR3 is TGTGCCAGCAGTTACGGGCTTCCCTACTTCCAAGAGACCCAGTACTTC. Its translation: CASSYGLPYFQETQYF.

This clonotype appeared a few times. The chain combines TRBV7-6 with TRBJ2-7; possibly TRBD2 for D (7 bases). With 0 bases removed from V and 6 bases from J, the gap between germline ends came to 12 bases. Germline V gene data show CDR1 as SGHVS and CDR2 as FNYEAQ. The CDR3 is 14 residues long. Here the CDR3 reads CASSLAGGPGEQYF. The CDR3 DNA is TGTGCCAGCAGCTTAGCGGGGGGGCCAGGCGAGCAGTACTTC.